This T cell receptor (beta chain) was recorded in a study of blood T cell repertoires in COVID-19. Study-wide background: T cells, B-cell-depleted T cells, or PBMCs supplied cDNA or gDNA.

The CDR3 sequence is 15 residues long. Germline CDR1 and CDR2: SGHVS and FQNEAQ. V was trimmed by 1 base and J by 5 bases, leaving 12 bases between them. Categorization into cohorts depended on clinical history that participants reported. Shortly before study entry, within 2 weeks, exposed participants had met a COVID-19 case. The method was immunoSEQ multiplex PCR; TCRdb's version includes in-frame clones alone and lacks a portion of them. The sample consists of 400,000 to 500,000 clones, 70% to 90% of them appearing once. This TCR derives from a woman between 18 and 30 years old who had been exposed to COVID-19. The sample was PBMCs or T cells enriched from blood (not recorded which). The chain couples TRBV7-8 to TRBJ1-5, with D possibly matching TRBD1 (5 bases). This chain's CDR3 is CASSLVWGSDQPQHF. The CDR3 bases are TGTGCCAGCAGCTTAGTATGGGGCAGCGATCAGCCCCAGCATTTT.